These T cell receptor beta chains were read from a single sample in a study of CD8+CD57+ T cells in acquired aplastic anemia. TCRdb fed the reads into MiXCR, producing one record per CDR3 protein. This repertoire shows about 170,000 distinct CDR3 sequences, around 60% found once; its top ten account for about 50%. The sequenced sample was sorted CD4+, CD8+, or CD8+CD57+ T cells (not recorded which) from PBMCs. The receptor source for this set is a human donor in good health. CDR3s include the opening cysteine and the closing phenylalanine or tryptophan. Fields, in order: V gene, CDR3 protein.

>TRBV7-9
CASSRSGLAGYEQYF
>TRBV7-8
CASSVGPYSNQPQHF
>TRBV29-1
CSVVGVANEQFF
>TRBV7-2
CASSLAARVETFSPLHF
>TRBV6-1
CASSGDRQNTEAFF
>TRBV24-1
CATSDPGHNEQFF
>TRBV28
CASRVQVTGQPQHF
>TRBV29-1
CSASGRVTYEQYF
>TRBV20-1
CSARDMVGNKEQYF
>TRBV20-1
CSARGQGYSNQPQHF
>TRBV5-1
CASSLGSGMYIEAFF
>TRBV9
CASSPGFGQGTYEQYF
>TRBV29-1
CSVRSSYNSPLHF
>TRBV7-2
CASSPGGSEETQYF
>TRBV9
CASSALNGTANSPLHF
>TRBV6-5
CASSYDRWLNTEAFF
>TRBV9
CASSGRGGAETQYF
>TRBV10-3
CAISPGTGRSGTEAFF
>TRBV12-3/TRBV12-4
CASSVRIIGGTDTQYF
>TRBV7-6
CASSSSAMTYEQYF
>TRBV29-1
CSVKRGATEAFF
>TRBV12-3/TRBV12-4
CASSPGPSPLHF
>TRBV7-8
CASSSRRGQGGSPLHF
>TRBV29-1
CSVSLAGDWEQYF
>TRBV7-3
CASRGTGATNEKLFF
>TRBV19
CASREPRGPYGYTF
>TRBV5-5
CASRQGTVTGELFF
>TRBV10-3
CAISPGDEQYF
>TRBV7-2
CASSLVGALGYEQYF
>TRBV7-9
CASSSNTGTEAFF
>TRBV24-1
CATSDWTGGNSNQPQHF
>TRBV10-3
CAIRRTGIPYEQYF
>TRBV5-1
CASSLVGGSGANVLTF
>TRBV27
CASSSRGAEAFF
>TRBV29-1
CSVDDRDPDTQYF
>TRBV7-8
CASSLEWGRQIYTDTQYF
>TRBV6-1
CASLRGAGDDEKLFF
>TRBV13
CASGLPPGQGHNEAFF
>TRBV24-1
CATSAIQQGGQGGEQYF
>TRBV10-3
CAIKGGSRENEQFF
>TRBV7-9
CASEGGGTGELFF
>TRBV2
CASMDWNGYTF
>TRBV15
CATSRKQESQPQHF
>TRBV20-1
CSAFDRATNQPQHF
>TRBV7-8
CASSFKGANYGYTF
>TRBV29-1
CSVVWTETQETQYF
>TRBV15
CATSRDEYSGGYNEQFF
>TRBV6-5
CASTLTFTGRPSYNEQFF
>TRBV5-1
CASSLAISYEQYF
>TRBV20-1
CSARDSRGVSTNEQFF
>TRBV4-1
CASSPGGEHNEQFF
>TRBV19
CASSIDPAVGNQPQHF
>TRBV19
CASSTQQGGNQPQHF